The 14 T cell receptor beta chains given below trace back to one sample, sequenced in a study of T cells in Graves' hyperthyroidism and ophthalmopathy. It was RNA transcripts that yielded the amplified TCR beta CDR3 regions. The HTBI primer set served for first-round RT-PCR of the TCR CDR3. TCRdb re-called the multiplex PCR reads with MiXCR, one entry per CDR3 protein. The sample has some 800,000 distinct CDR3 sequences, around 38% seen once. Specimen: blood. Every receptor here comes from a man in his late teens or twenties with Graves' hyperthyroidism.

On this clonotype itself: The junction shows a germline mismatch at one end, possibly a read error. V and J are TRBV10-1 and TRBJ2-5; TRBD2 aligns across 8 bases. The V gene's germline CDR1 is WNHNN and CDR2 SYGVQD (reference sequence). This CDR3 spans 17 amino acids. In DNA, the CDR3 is TGCGCCAGCATTGAGTCGACTCACGGGGGGGCGGGGGAGACCCAGTACTTC. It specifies CASIESTHGGAGETQYF.

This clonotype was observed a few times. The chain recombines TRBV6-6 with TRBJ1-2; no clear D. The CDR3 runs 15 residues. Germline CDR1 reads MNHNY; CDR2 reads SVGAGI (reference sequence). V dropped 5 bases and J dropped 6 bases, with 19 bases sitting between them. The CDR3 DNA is TGTGCCAGCAGTCAGGTGGAGGTGGGAAGCGATGGCTACACCTTC. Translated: CASSQVEVGSDGYTF.

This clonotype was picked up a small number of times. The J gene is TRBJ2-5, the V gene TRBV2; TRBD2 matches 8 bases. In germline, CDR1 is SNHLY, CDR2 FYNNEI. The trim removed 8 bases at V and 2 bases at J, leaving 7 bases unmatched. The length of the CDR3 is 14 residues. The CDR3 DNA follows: TGTGCCAGCGAGTCGGGGGGGGAACAAGAGACCCAGTACTTC. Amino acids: CASESGGEQETQYF.

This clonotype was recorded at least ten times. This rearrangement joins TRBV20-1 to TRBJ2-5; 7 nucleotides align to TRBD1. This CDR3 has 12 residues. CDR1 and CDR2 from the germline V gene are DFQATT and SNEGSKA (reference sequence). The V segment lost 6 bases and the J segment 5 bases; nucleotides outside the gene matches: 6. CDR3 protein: CSANRGGETQYF. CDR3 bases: TGCAGTGCAAACAGGGGTGGCGAGACCCAGTACTTC.

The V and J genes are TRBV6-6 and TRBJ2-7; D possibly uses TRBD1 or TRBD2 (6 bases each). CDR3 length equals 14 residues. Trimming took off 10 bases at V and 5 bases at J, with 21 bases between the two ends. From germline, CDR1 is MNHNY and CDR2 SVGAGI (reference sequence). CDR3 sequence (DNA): TGTGCCATCAGAAGGGACGGGGGCGGCAACGAGCAGTACTTC. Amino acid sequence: CAIRRDGGGNEQYF.

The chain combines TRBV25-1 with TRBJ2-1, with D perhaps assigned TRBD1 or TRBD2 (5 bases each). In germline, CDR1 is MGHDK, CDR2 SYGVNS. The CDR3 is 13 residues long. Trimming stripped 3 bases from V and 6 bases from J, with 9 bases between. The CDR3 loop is CASSDGGGNEQFF. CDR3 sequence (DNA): TGTGCCAGCAGTGATGGTGGGGGCAATGAGCAGTTCTTC.

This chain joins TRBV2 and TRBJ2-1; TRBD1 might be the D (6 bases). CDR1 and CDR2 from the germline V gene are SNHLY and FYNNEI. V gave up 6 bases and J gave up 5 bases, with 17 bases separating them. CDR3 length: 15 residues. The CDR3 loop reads CASSVEGQGNNEQFF. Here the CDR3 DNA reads TGTGCCAGCAGCGTAGAGGGGCAGGGGAACAATGAGCAGTTCTTC.

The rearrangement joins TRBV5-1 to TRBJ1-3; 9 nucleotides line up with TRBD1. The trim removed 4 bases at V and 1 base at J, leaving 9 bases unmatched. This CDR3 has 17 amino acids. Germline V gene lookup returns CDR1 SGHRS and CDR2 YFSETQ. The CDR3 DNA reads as TGCGCCAGCAGCCCCGATGGACAGGGGCAATCTGGAAACACCATATATTTT. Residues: CASSPDGQGQSGNTIYF.

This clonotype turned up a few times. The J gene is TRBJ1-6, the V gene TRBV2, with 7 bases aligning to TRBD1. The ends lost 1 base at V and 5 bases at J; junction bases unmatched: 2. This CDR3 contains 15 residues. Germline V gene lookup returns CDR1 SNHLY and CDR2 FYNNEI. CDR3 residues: CASSEVGTDNSPLHF. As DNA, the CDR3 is TGTGCCAGCAGTGAAGTCGGGACAGATAATTCACCCCTCCACTTT.

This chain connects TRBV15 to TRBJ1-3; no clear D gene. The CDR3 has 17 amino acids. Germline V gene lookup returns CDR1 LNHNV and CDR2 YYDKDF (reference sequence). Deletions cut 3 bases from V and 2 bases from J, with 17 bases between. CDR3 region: CATSRELGSLAGNTIYF. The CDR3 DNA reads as TGTGCCACCAGCAGGGAATTGGGCAGTCTGGCTGGAAACACCATATATTTT.

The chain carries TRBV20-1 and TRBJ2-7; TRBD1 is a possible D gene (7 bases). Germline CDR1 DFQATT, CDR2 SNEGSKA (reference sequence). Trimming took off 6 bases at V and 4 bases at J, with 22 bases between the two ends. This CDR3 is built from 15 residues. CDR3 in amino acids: CSATETGERAYEQYF. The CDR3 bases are TGCAGTGCCACAGAAACAGGGGAGCGGGCGTACGAGCAGTACTTC.

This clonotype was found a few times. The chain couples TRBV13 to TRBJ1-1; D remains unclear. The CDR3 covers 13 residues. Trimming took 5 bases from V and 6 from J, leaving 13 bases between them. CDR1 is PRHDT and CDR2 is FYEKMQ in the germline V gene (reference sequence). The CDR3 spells CASSQHPLPEAFF. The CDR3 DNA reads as TGTGCCAGCAGCCAACATCCTTTACCTGAAGCTTTCTTT.

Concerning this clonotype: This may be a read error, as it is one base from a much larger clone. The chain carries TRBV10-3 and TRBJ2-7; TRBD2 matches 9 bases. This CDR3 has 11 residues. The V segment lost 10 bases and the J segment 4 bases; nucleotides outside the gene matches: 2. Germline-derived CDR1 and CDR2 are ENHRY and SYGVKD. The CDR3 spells CATAGGYEQYF. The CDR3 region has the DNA TGTGCCACCGCGGGGGGGTACGAGCAGTACTTC.

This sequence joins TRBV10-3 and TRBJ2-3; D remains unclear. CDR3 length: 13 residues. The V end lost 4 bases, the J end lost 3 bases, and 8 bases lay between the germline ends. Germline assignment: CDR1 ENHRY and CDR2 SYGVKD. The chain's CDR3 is CAISVGLTDTQYF. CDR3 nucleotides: TGTGCCATCAGTGTGGGCCTTACAGATACGCAGTATTTT.